Listed below are T cell receptor beta chains from one sample, sequenced in a study. TCRdb reprocessed the 5' RACE reads via MiXCR and lists one record per CDR3 protein. The sample holds around 43,000 distinct CDR3 sequences; 15% to 20% are singletons and the top ten take approximately 2.9%. The specimen was naive CD4+ T cells sorted from a lymph node. The receptors derive from a female donor with breast cancer. Each CDR3 is given with its conserved first and last residue. A D gene is named only where the DNA matches it firmly. Size tells how often a clone was seen (once, few, many) or the class of an expanded clone, and some rows leave it out.

>-|-|TRBJ2-1|TRBV28
TGTGCCAGCAGTTCCCCCCTATTGTCCTACAATGAGCAGTTCTTC
CASSSPLLSYNEQFF
>many|-|TRBJ1-2|TRBV5-4
TGTGCCAGCAGGGTCGACAGTTATGGCTACACCTTC
CASRVDSYGYTF
>-|-|TRBJ1-2|TRBV7-9
TGTGCCAGCAGCTTAGTGGGCGGCCGTGATAGTACCTTC
CASSLVGGRDSTF
>many|-|TRBJ2-3|TRBV28
TGTGCCAGCAGAATGGCAGATACGCAGTATTTT
CASRMADTQYF
>medium-sized|TRBD1|TRBJ1-1|TRBV29-1
TGCAGCGTTGTGGGACAGATCAACACTGAAGCTTTCTTT
CSVVGQINTEAFF
>-|-|TRBJ2-7|TRBV3-1
TGTGCCAGCAGCCAAGACCTTTTTAGCTCCTACGAGCAGTACTTC
CASSQDLFSSYEQYF
>many|TRBD1|TRBJ2-2|TRBV5-1
TGCGCCAGCAGCTTGAACGGACAGGTTCCCGGGGAGCTGTTTTTT
CASSLNGQVPGELFF
>few|TRBD1|TRBJ1-2|TRBV15
TGTGCCACCAGCAGACCCTTAGGACAGGGAAGATATGGCTACACCTTC
CATSRPLGQGRYGYTF
>-|-|TRBJ1-4|TRBV5-1
TGCGCCAGCAGCTTGGGCGGGGTTGAAAAACTGTTTTTT
CASSLGGVEKLFF
>many|-|TRBJ1-2|TRBV6-5
TGTGCCAGCAGTTACTCCGGGTGGGGCGGCTACACCTTC
CASSYSGWGGYTF
>many|-|TRBJ2-3|TRBV20-1
TGCAGTGCCAGGCGGCAGCCTAGCACAGATACGCAGTATTTT
CSARRQPSTDTQYF
>few|TRBD2|TRBJ2-7|TRBV6-2/TRBV6-3
TGTGCCAGCAGTTACACACCTAGCGGACACTCCTACGAGCAGTACTTC
CASSYTPSGHSYEQYF
>-|-|TRBJ2-3|TRBV29-1
TGCAGCGTTGAAGGTGGGACAGATACGCAGTATTTT
CSVEGGTDTQYF
>-|TRBD2|TRBJ2-1|TRBV15
TGTGCCACCAGCGGGGGACTAGCGGCCCTCGAGGAGCAGTTCTTC
CATSGGLAALEEQFF
>few|TRBD1|TRBJ2-6|TRBV6-2/TRBV6-3
TGTGCCAGCAGCCACCCGGCGGGACAGGGGTACTCTGGGGCCAACGTCCTGACTTTC
CASSHPAGQGYSGANVLTF
>many|TRBD2|TRBJ2-3|TRBV6-5
TGTGCCAGCAGGGAGCGGGGCCTCACAGATACGCAGTATTTT
CASRERGLTDTQYF
>few|-|TRBJ2-7|TRBV18
TGTGCCAGCTCTAATAATAGGGACGAGGAGCAGTACTTC
CASSNNRDEEQYF
>-|-|TRBJ1-5|TRBV28
TGTGCCAGCACCTACCATTCCGGCAATCAGCCCCAGCATTTT
CASTYHSGNQPQHF
>-|-|TRBJ2-1|TRBV20-1
TGCAGTGCTCGTCCGTGGCGGGTCGGTAATGAGCAGTGCTTC
CSARPWRVGNEQCF
>-|-|TRBJ2-3|TRBV5-1
TGCGCCAGCAGCTTGGTGGCTCGAAGCACAGATACGCAGTATTTT
CASSLVARSTDTQYF
>-|TRBD1|TRBJ1-5|TRBV7-6
TGTGCCAGCAGTAGGCGGGGACAGGGGGTTTGTCAGCCCCAGCATTTT
CASSRRGQGVCQPQHF
>few|TRBD2|TRBJ2-1|TRBV20-1
TGCAGTGCACTAGCGGGGAGCTCCTACAATGAGCAGTTCTTC
CSALAGSSYNEQFF
>-|-|TRBJ2-5|TRBV20-1
TGCAGTGCTACCATAGAAGAGACCCAGTACTTC
CSATIEETQYF
>few|-|TRBJ1-6|TRBV5-1
TGCGCCAGTCGGGACGGAAGGAGCTCCTATAATTCACCCCTCCACTTT
CASRDGRSSYNSPLHF
>-|-|TRBJ1-1|TRBV11-2
TGTGCCAGCAGCCAATTGGGGAGCCAGACGGGAGCAGCTTTCTTT
CASSQLGSQTGAAFF
>-|TRBD1|TRBJ2-7|TRBV7-9
TGTGCCAGCAGCTTAGCCGGGACAGGACCCTACGAGCAGGACTTC
CASSLAGTGPYEQDF
>-|TRBD2|TRBJ2-1|TRBV5-1
TGCGCCAGCAGCTTGGATGCGGGAGGCGCCAACAATGAGCAGTTCTTC
CASSLDAGGANNEQFF
>few|TRBD2|TRBJ2-7|TRBV5-1
TGCGCCAGCAGCTTGAATATCCAGCGGGAGTTTCCGCAGTACTTC
CASSLNIQREFPQYF
>many|TRBD1|TRBJ2-1|TRBV7-2
TGTGCCAGCTTCTCGGACAGGCTTGGCAATGAGCAGTTCTTC
CASFSDRLGNEQFF
>-|-|TRBJ2-7|TRBV20-1
TGCAGTGCTAGAGAAGCTAGCGTATCCTACGAGCAGTACTTC
CSAREASVSYEQYF
>few|-|TRBJ1-2|TRBV5-5
TGTGCCAGCAGCTTGGAGTGGCAGTTCTATGGCTACACCTTC
CASSLEWQFYGYTF
>few|-|TRBJ1-1|TRBV5-1
TGCGCCAGCAGCCGTGGGAGTGCAGTTGAAGCTTTCTTT
CASSRGSAVEAFF
>many|-|TRBJ1-6|TRBV6-6
TGTGCCAGCAGTGGAATCTATAATTCACCCCTCCACTTT
CASSGIYNSPLHF
>many|-|TRBJ1-5|TRBV12-3/TRBV12-4
TGTGCCAGCAGTTTAAGCAGGGGCCTCAATCAGCCCCAGCATTTT
CASSLSRGLNQPQHF
>many|TRBD2|TRBJ2-3|TRBV29-1
TGCAGCGCACTTAGAGGGACTAGCGGGACAGATACGCAGTATTTT
CSALRGTSGTDTQYF
>-|TRBD1|TRBJ2-5|TRBV28
TGTGCCAGCAGTTCGACAGGGGAGGAGACCCAGTACTTC
CASSSTGEETQYF
>few|-|TRBJ2-7|TRBV7-2
TGTGCCAGCAGCCCGACGGGAAGCTCCTACGAGCAGTACTTC
CASSPTGSSYEQYF
>many|TRBD2|TRBJ2-7|TRBV7-2
TGTGCCAGCACCGGGGACCTCGGGGGGTTATTAACCCAGATGGAGCAGTACTTC
CASTGDLGGLLTQMEQYF
>medium-sized|-|TRBJ1-5|TRBV12-3/TRBV12-4
TGTGCCAGCAGTCTGGACGGTCAGCCCCAGCATTTT
CASSLDGQPQHF
>few|-|TRBJ1-1|TRBV7-2
TGTGCCAGCAGCTTAGGCAGGGAAACTGAAGCTTTCTTT
CASSLGRETEAFF
>many|-|TRBJ2-3|TRBV7-8
TGTGCCAGCAGCTCCCAACGCGGGCGCGGAGATACGCAGTATTTT
CASSSQRGRGDTQYF
>few|TRBD1|TRBJ2-7|TRBV29-1
TGCAGCGTTGCCGGACAGGCCATCTACGAGCAGTACTTC
CSVAGQAIYEQYF
>many|-|TRBJ2-4|TRBV12-3/TRBV12-4
TGTGCCAGCAGTCTTAGACAGGGGAGGGACATTCAGTACTTC
CASSLRQGRDIQYF
>few|-|TRBJ2-1|TRBV5-1
TGCGCCAGCAGCTTGACAGGCCAAGGATCCTACAATGAGCAGTTCTTC
CASSLTGQGSYNEQFF
>many|TRBD1|TRBJ1-1|TRBV7-2
TGTGCCAGCAGCCCGGACAGGGCCACTGAAGCTTTCTTT
CASSPDRATEAFF
>few|-|TRBJ2-1|TRBV7-2
TGTGCCAGCAGCTTAAGGGATACCTACAATGAGCAGTTCTTC
CASSLRDTYNEQFF
>-|TRBD2|TRBJ2-1|TRBV5-1
TGCGCCAGCTCCTCGGTAGCGGGAGGTACGAATGAGCAGTTCTTC
CASSSVAGGTNEQFF
>-|-|TRBJ2-3|TRBV6-5
TGTGCCAGCAGTTACTCGAAGTCCACAGGGTCAGATACGCAGTATTTT
CASSYSKSTGSDTQYF
>-|TRBD2|TRBJ2-5|TRBV7-9
TGTGCCAGCAGCACTAGCGGCCAAGAGACCCAGTACTTC
CASSTSGQETQYF
>few|-|TRBJ1-1|TRBV6-5
TGTGCCAGCAGTTACGGCGGGGGGGGCCCCACTGAAGCTTTCTTT
CASSYGGGGPTEAFF
>-|TRBD2|TRBJ2-3|TRBV27
TGTGCCAGCAGTTATGGCGGGGGGGTCCCAGATACGCAGTATTTT
CASSYGGGVPDTQYF
>-|-|TRBJ2-6|TRBV3-1
TGTGCCAGCAGCCAAGGATTCAGAACTGGCTCTGGGGCCAACGTCCTGACTTTC
CASSQGFRTGSGANVLTF
>many|TRBD1|TRBJ2-3|TRBV7-8
TGTGCCAGCAGCTCGGACAGGGGCACAGATACGCAGTATTTT
CASSSDRGTDTQYF
>few|-|TRBJ1-4|TRBV2
TGTGCCAGCAGTGAGGGTGGACTCGGGCTGTTTTTT
CASSEGGLGLFF
>medium-sized|-|TRBJ2-1|TRBV7-9
TGTGCCAGCAGCTTAGTCTCCGGGCAGTTCTTC
CASSLVSGQFF